These 3 T cell receptor beta chains came from one sample sequenced in a study of T cell changes during pregnancy in multiple sclerosis. Produced via immunoSEQ multiplex PCR; TCRdb's table is partial and in-frame only. The table shows 85,000 to 100,000 clones, with approximately 93% occurring only once. Sample: peripheral blood, taken after pregnancy. These receptors originate from a female donor with multiple sclerosis, enrolled in a pregnancy study.

This clone was counted a single time. This chain links TRBV29-1 with TRBJ1-2, with D possibly TRBD1 on 6 matching bases. The V gene's germline CDR1 is SQVTM and CDR2 ANQGSEA. V was trimmed by 7 bases and J by 8 bases, leaving 17 bases between them. This CDR3 is 12 amino acids long. The CDR3, as DNA: TGCAGCGCATCAACAACAGGGACCGGCTACACCTTC. Translating it yields CSASTTGTGYTF.

In its sample, this clone was seen once. The chain combines TRBV19 with TRBJ1-5; no reliable D call. The CDR3 sequence is 15 residues long. CDR1 is LNHDA and CDR2 is SQIVND in the germline V gene (reference sequence). Trimming pared 5 bases from V and 4 bases from J, leaving 15 bases between. The CDR3 DNA follows: TGTGCCAGTAGTGGTGGGAGCGGAACGAATCAGCCCCAGCATTTT. This translates into CASSGGSGTNQPQHF.

This chain uses TRBV11-1 with TRBJ2-1, with 9 positions matching TRBD2. The trim removed 7 bases at V and 8 bases at J, leaving 6 bases unmatched. The CDR3 sequence is 13 residues long. Germline CDR1 SGHAT, CDR2 FQDESV (reference sequence). The CDR3 DNA reads as TGTGCCAGCACCTCCGGGACTAGCTATGAGCAGTTCTTC. Amino acid sequence: CASTSGTSYEQFF.